This TCR beta chain was sequenced during a study of cytomegalovirus exposure and HLA in healthy donors. Points from the study as a whole: Using the classifier, cytomegalovirus status was reportedly diagnosed with high specificity and sensitivity. Most TCR sequences proved rare, with some public TCRs found in many donors.

This clone has a handful of counts. Its target is unknown. 60 Vbeta and 13 Jbeta primers were used in PCR. TCRdb's copy holds only in-frame clones and misses some; the assay was immunoSEQ multiplex PCR. The profile covers 130,000 or so clones, with roughly 70% appearing a single time and around 4% taken by the ten largest. V lost 4 bases, J lost 8 bases, and 14 bases lay in between. CDR3 size: 12 residues. Germline-derived CDR1 and CDR2 are SQVTM and ANQGSEA. The clonotype originates from a man aged 18 to 30 in good health and CMV-seropositive. The chain recombines TRBV29-1 with TRBJ1-2, with D tentatively TRBD1 (6 bases). Specimen: PBMCs. The CDR3 sequence: CSVGWGREGYTF. The CDR3 DNA follows: TGCAGCGTTGGCTGGGGGCGAGAAGGCTACACCTTC.